The clone carrying this T cell receptor beta chain appeared once. Sequencing used immunoSEQ multiplex PCR; TCRdb keeps in-frame clones, though not all of them. The table includes over 85,000 clones, 90% to 95% detected once. Sample time point: cycle 4 day 1 (C4D1), after 6 weeks of nivolumab. In every patient, relapse followed autologous stem cell transplantation, while exposure to brentuximab vedotin differed. Germline V CDR1 and CDR2: MNHNY, SVGAGI (reference sequence). Trimming stripped 10 bases from V and 8 bases from J, with 8 bases between. This CDR3 is 10 amino acids long. The data stem from a study of PD-1 blockade in classical Hodgkin lymphoma.

The TCR was taken from a human donor with classical Hodgkin lymphoma. This sequence joins TRBV6-6 and TRBJ2-2, with D uncertain. The sample consisted of peripheral blood mononuclear cells (PBMCs), taken before the fourth cycle of nivolumab. The CDR3: CATFGGELFF. The CDR3 nucleotides read TGTGCCACTTTTGGAGGGGAGCTGTTTTTT.